The T cell receptor (beta chain) under discussion was sequenced for a study of neurological immune-mediated disorders. Overall study findings and caveats: Private repertoires in all groups were suggested by the absence of shared CDR3 amino acid sequences among expanded clones across subjects. Whereas HTLV-1-associated myelopathy showed the most TCR clonal expansion, multiple sclerosis showed the least, with levels below those of healthy controls.

Germline V gives CDR1 MDHEN, CDR2 SYDVKM. The CDR3 covers 15 residues. The trim removed 4 bases at V and 9 bases at J, leaving 8 bases unmatched. This clonotype was recorded at least ten times. The target antigen is unknown. By 5'RACE with 10-nucleotide random UMIs, the cDNA was made. TCRdb reanalysed the 5' RACE reads using MiXCR and keeps one entry per CDR3 protein. This table holds around 15,000 distinct CDR3 sequences, approximately 3.7% found once. The cell input for sorted libraries was approximately 1 million, and those cells were CD4+ or CD8+ T cells. V gene TRBV28 combines with J gene TRBJ2-1; 11 bases fit TRBD1. Sequencing input: CD8+ T cells from blood. The TCR was taken from a woman aged 40 to 55 in good health. This CDR3 is CASSSGTGGTGEQFF. CDR3 in DNA: TGTGCCAGCAGTTCCGGGACAGGGGGAACTGGTGAGCAGTTCTTC.